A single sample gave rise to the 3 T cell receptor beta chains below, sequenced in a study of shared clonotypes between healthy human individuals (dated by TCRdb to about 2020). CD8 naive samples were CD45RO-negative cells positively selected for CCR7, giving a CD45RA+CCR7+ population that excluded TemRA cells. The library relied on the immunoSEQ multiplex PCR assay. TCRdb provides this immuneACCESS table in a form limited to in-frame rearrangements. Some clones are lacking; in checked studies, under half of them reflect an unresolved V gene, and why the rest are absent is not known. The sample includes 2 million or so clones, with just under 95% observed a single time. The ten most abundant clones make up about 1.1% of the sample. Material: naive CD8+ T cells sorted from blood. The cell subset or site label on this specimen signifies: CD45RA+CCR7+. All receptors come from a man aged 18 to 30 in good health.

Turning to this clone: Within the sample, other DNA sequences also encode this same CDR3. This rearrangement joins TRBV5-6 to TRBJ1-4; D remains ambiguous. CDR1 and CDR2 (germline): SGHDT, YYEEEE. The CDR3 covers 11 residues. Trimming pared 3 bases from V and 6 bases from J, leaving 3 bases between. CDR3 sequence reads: CASSSDEKLFF. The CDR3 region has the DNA TGTGCCAGCAGCTCCGATGAAAAACTGTTTTTT.

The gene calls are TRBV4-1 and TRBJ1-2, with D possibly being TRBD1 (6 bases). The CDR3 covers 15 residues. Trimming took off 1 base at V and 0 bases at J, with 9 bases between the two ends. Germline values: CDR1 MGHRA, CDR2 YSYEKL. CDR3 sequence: CASSQVRDTNYGYTF. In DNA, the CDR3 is TGCGCCAGCAGCCAAGTGAGGGACACTAACTATGGCTACACCTTC.

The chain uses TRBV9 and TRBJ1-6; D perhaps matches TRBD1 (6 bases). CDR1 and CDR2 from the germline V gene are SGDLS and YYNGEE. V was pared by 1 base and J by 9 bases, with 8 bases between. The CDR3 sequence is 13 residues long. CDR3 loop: CASSVIQGSPLHF. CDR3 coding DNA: TGTGCCAGCAGCGTAATACAGGGTTCACCCCTCCACTTT. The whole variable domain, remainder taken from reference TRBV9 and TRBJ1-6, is DSGVTQTPKHLITATGQRVTLRCSPRSGDLSVYWYQQSLDQGLQFLIQYYNGEERAKGNILERFSAQQFPDLHSELNLSSLELGDSALYFCASSVIQGSPLHFGNGTRLTVT.